This T cell receptor beta chain derives from a study of regulatory dendritic cells for organ transplantation. The germline CDR1 and CDR2 sequences are SEHNR and FQNEAQ (reference sequence). Trimming stripped 11 bases from V and 0 bases from J, with 7 bases between. The CDR3 spans 12 residues. Libraries were prepared by immunoSEQ multiplex PCR; TCRdb keeps only in-frame clonotypes and omits some of them. The top ten clones hold over 0.095% of a sample with 35,000 to 40,000 clones, around nine tenths of them seen once. Sequenced sample: naive CD8+ T cells from blood. Subset denoted: CD45RA+ naive T cells. The source of this sequence is a human donor in good health. The chain has TRBV7-9 and TRBJ2-2; no definite D call. CDR3 amino acids: CAPQTNTGELFF. The CDR3 nucleotides read TGTGCCCCACAAACGAACACCGGGGAGCTGTTTTTT.